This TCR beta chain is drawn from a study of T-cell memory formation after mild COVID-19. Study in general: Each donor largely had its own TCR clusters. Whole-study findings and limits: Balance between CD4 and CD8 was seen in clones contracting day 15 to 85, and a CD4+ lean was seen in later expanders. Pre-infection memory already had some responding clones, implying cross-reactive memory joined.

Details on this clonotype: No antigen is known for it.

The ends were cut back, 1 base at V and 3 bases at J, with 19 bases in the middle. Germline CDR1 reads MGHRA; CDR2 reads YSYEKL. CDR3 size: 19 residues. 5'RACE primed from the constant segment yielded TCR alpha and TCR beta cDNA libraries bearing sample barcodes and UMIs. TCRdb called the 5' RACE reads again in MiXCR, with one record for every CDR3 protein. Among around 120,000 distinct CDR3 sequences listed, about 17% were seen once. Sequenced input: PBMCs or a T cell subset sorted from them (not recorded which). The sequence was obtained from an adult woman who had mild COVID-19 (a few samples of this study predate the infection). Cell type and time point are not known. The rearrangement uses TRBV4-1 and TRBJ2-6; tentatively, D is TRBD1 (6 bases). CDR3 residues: CASSQGARGPVVGANVLTF. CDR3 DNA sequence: TGCGCCAGCAGCCAAGGCGCCAGGGGCCCAGTCGTTGGGGCCAACGTCCTGACTTTC.